A single sample is the source of the 14 T cell receptor beta chains below, sequenced in a study of T-cell memory formation after mild COVID-19 (dated by TCRdb to the early 2020s). Library prep was done by 5' RACE. Instrument used: Illumina NovaSeq 6000. TCRdb trimmed the raw reads at Q25, called clones with MiXCR and kept productive beta chains. Rows with one shared CDR3 protein collapse into an entry with the most common genes and DNA. This sample holds fewer than 140,000 distinct CDR3 sequences; 15% to 20% were observed only once. Over 25% of the sample is in the top ten clones. Sequencing was done on a sample of PBMCs or a T cell subset sorted from them (not recorded which). The source is an adult woman who had mild COVID-19 (a few samples of this study predate the infection). The sample titles of this study are shuffled in the database, so cell type and time point are left out; the donor was told from shared clones.

This clonotype was observed at least ten times. This rearrangement joins TRBV29-1 to TRBJ2-5; TRBD1 is a possible D gene (5 bases). Per germline, CDR1 SQVTM and CDR2 ANQGSEA. The CDR3 extends over 14 amino acids. V lost 4 bases, J lost 0 bases, and 12 bases lay in between. CDR3 residues: CSVGGLGYQETQYF. In DNA form, the CDR3 reads TGCAGCGTTGGGGGCCTAGGGTACCAAGAGACCCAGTACTTC.

The chain employs TRBV12-3 or TRBV12-4 and TRBJ1-2, with unresolved D. The CDR3 loop spans 14 amino acids. Trimming pared 0 bases from V and 5 bases from J, leaving 10 bases between. The CDR3 DNA sequence: TGTGCCAGCAGTTTAGCGGCTTTAGGGTATGGCTACACCTTC. Its translation is CASSLAALGYGYTF.

This rearrangement joins TRBV11-2 to TRBJ2-7, with D tentatively TRBD1 (5 bases). Germline CDR1 SGHAT, CDR2 FQNNGV. The CDR3 totals 14 residues. The V end was cut by 4 bases, the J end by 7 bases, with 17 bases between. This CDR3 is CASSSGINKGEQYF. CDR3 DNA sequence: TGTGCCAGCAGCTCAGGGATCAACAAGGGAGAGCAGTACTTC.

The genes are TRBV9 and TRBJ2-1; a possible D gene is TRBD2 (7 bases). Germline loops: CDR1 SGDLS, CDR2 YYNGEE. The length of the CDR3 is 16 residues. Trimming stripped 2 bases from V and 6 bases from J, with 18 bases between. The CDR3 sequence: CASSVHRDRGANEQFF. The DNA for the CDR3 is TGTGCCAGCAGCGTTCACCGGGACCGGGGGGCCAATGAGCAGTTCTTC.

This clonotype was seen a handful of times. This chain links TRBV11-3 with TRBJ2-7; weak D call: TRBD1 (6 bases). The ends were cut back, 5 bases at V and 7 bases at J, with 21 bases in the middle. This CDR3 contains 15 residues. Germline assignment: CDR1 SGHNT and CDR2 YENEEA. The CDR3 nucleotides are TGTGCCAGCAGCCACCGGGACAAGGGCTTCGGAGAGCAGTACTTC. It yields the protein CASSHRDKGFGEQYF.

The chain carries TRBV18 and TRBJ2-3, with D perhaps matching TRBD1 (6 bases). Germline V gives CDR1 KGHSH, CDR2 LQKENI. The CDR3 consists of 14 residues. Between the trimmed V and J ends, which lost 4 bases and 1 base, there was a span of 9 bases. In DNA, the CDR3 is TGTGCCAGCTCACAGACAGGAGGCACAGATACGCAGTATTTT. Translation gives CASSQTGGTDTQYF.

This rearrangement joins TRBV12-3 or TRBV12-4 to TRBJ2-3; a weak D match, TRBD2 (6 bases). The CDR3 length is 16 residues. The germline V and J ends were trimmed by 4 bases and 4 bases, with 18 bases remaining between them. As DNA, the CDR3 is TGTGCCAGCAGTTCTCTCGGGGGAGAAAGCGCAGATACGCAGTATTTT. This codes for CASSSLGGESADTQYF.

This clonotype has more than one count but fewer than ten. The CDR3 sequence: CATSRDSSYTGELFF. CDR3 DNA: TGTGCCACCAGCAGAGATAGCAGTTACACCGGGGAGCTGTTTTTT. This chain uses TRBV15 with TRBJ2-2; D is unresolved. This CDR3 region has 15 residues. V lost 0 bases and J 3 bases, leaving 8 bases between the germline ends. The germline V gene has CDR1 LNHNV and CDR2 YYDKDF (reference sequence). Full variable domain (rest looked up from reference TRBV15 and TRBJ2-2): DAMVIQNPRYQVTQFGKPVTLSCSQTLNHNVMYWYQQKSSQAPKLLFHYYDKDFNNEADTPDNFQSRRPNTSFCFLDIRSPGLGDTAMYLCATSRDSSYTGELFFGEGSRLTVL.

V is TRBV5-5 and J is TRBJ2-1; D is uncertain. V lost 0 bases and J lost 15, with 19 bases in between. CDR3 length equals 14 residues. The germline gives CDR1 SGHKS, CDR2 YYEKEE (reference sequence). This chain's CDR3 is CASSLGPSHVRLFF. CDR3 coding DNA: TGTGCCAGCAGCTTGGGCCCTTCACATGTCAGGCTGTTCTTC. Complete variable domain (other parts from reference TRBV5-5 and TRBJ2-1): DAGVTQSPTHLIKTRGQQVTLRCSPISGHKSVSWYQQVLGQGPQFIFQYYEKEERGRGNFPDRFSARQFPNYSSELNVNALLLGDSALYLCASSLGPSHVRLFFGPGTRLTVL.

The chain recombines TRBV7-6 with TRBJ2-7; TRBD2 aligns across 8 bases. J was trimmed by 1 base and V by 5 bases; bases with no gene match: 7. The CDR3 length is 15 residues. Germline CDR1 SGHVS, CDR2 FNYEAQ. The CDR3, as DNA: TGTGCCAGCAGCGAGACGGGGGGGGAATCCTACGAGCAGTACTTC. Amino acids: CASSETGGESYEQYF.

V usage is TRBV7-9 and J usage is TRBJ2-5; D gene unclear. Germline V gives CDR1 SEHNR, CDR2 FQNEAQ (reference sequence). Trimming pared 2 bases from V and 5 bases from J, leaving 6 bases between. There are 12 residues in the CDR3. The CDR3 spells CASSLYVETQYF. In DNA, the CDR3 is TGTGCCAGCAGCTTATATGTCGAGACCCAGTACTTC. Variable domain in full (rest from reference TRBV7-9 and TRBJ2-5): DTGVSQNPRHKITKRGQNVTFRCDPISEHNRLYWYRQTLGQGPEFLTYFQNEAQLEKSRLLSDRFSAERPKGSFSTLEIQRTEQGDSAMYLCASSLYVETQYFGPGTRLLVL.

The CDR3, as DNA: TGCGCCAGCAGCCAGACTAGCGGCAATCCTGTCGCGGATGAGCAGTTCTTC. Its translation is CASSQTSGNPVADEQFF. The chain joins TRBV5-1 to TRBJ2-1; TRBD2 aligns across 9 bases. The CDR3 is 17 residues long. Losses at the gene ends were 4 bases for V and 8 bases for J; bases not matched to a gene: 16. Germline V gene sequence: CDR1 SGHRS, CDR2 YFSETQ.

The J gene is TRBJ2-1, the V gene TRBV9; 11 nucleotides line up with TRBD2. Germline CDR1 reads SGDLS; CDR2 reads YYNGEE. There are 15 residues in the CDR3. Germline trimming cut 2 bases from V and 8 bases from J; bases unmatched to any gene: 6. CDR3 residues: CASSVTSGAGDEQFF. The DNA for the CDR3 is TGTGCCAGCAGCGTGACTAGCGGGGCTGGGGATGAGCAGTTCTTC. Looking up the rest from reference TRBV9 and TRBJ2-1 gives the full variable domain: DSGVTQTPKHLITATGQRVTLRCSPRSGDLSVYWYQQSLDQGLQFLIQYYNGEERAKGNILERFSAQQFPDLHSELNLSSLELGDSALYFCASSVTSGAGDEQFFGPGTRLTVL.

In its sample, this clonotype was seen a few times. The chain links TRBV6-2 or TRBV6-3 to TRBJ2-5, with 8 bases identical to TRBD1. The CDR3 totals 15 residues. CDR1 MNHEY and CDR2 SVGEGT come from the germline V gene. V dropped 2 bases and J dropped 4; count of bases not matched to a gene: 6. Written as DNA, the CDR3 is TGTGCCAGCAGTTACGGAGACAGGGGTGTAGAGACCCAGTACTTC. This encodes CASSYGDRGVETQYF.